A single sample gave rise to the 4 T cell receptor beta chains below, sequenced in a study of CXCR3-negative and CXCR3-positive naive CD8 T cells. Notes on the study in general: More hydrophobic TRB CDR3s were found in CXCR3-positive naive cells than in CXCR3-negative naive cells.

Antigens for these TCRs are unknown. Carrying UMI labels, the TRB cDNA libraries were prepared through 5' RACE. From its re-call of the 5' RACE reads, TCRdb lists each CDR3 protein once, without DNA. The table lists tens of thousands of distinct CDR3 sequences. The sample consisted of naive CXCR3+ CD8+ T cells from blood. Noted subset: CD45RO-CCR7+CD27+CD95- naive CD8+ T cells expressing CXCR3 (TNR3+). These receptor sequences come from a human donor in good health. Some clones in this sample may be carry-over from other donors' samples.

V usage is TRBV28 and J usage is TRBJ1-2. The CDR3 loop spans 13 amino acids. Per germline, CDR1 MDHEN and CDR2 SYDVKM. The CDR3 sequence: CASSPGRNYGYTF.

The CDR3 region is CASSPTGRISIGNIQYF. V and J are TRBV28 and TRBJ2-4; the TCRdb call, TRBD1, lacks DNA for checking. The length of the CDR3 is 17 residues. In germline, CDR1 is MDHEN, CDR2 SYDVKM. Full variable domain (rest looked up from reference TRBV28 and TRBJ2-4): DVKVTQSSRYLVKRTGEKVFLECVQDMDHENMFWYRQDPGLGLRLIYFSYDVKMKEKGDIPEGYSVSREKKERFSLILESASTNQTSMYLCASSPTGRISIGNIQYFGAGTRLSVL.

The chain is built from TRBV5-1 and TRBJ2-3. Germline CDR1 is SGHRS and CDR2 is YFSETQ. CDR3 length equals 13 residues. The CDR3: CASTSVPTDTQYF.

The rearrangement uses TRBV5-1 and TRBJ2-7. This CDR3 has 12 residues. Looked up from germline, CDR1 is SGHRS and CDR2 is YFSETQ. The CDR3: CASSLTAYEQYF.